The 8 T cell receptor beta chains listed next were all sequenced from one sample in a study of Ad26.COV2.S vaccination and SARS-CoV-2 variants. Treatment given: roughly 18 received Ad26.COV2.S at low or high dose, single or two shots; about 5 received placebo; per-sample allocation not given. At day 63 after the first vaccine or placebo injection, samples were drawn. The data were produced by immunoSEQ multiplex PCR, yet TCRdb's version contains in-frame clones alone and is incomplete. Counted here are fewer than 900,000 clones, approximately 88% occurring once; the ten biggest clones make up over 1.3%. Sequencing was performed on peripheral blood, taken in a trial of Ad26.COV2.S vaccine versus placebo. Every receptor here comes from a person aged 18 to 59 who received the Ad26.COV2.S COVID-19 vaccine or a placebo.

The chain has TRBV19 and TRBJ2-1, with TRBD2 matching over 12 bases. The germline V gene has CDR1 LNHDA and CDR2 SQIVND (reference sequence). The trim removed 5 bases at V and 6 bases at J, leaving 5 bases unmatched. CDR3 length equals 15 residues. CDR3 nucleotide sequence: TGTGCCAGTAGTGAGACTAGCGGGAGCCCCAATGAGCAGTTCTTC. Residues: CASSETSGSPNEQFF.

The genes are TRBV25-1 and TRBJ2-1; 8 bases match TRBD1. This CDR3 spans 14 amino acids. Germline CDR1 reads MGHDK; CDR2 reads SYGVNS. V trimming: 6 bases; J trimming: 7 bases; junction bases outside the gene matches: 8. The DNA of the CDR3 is TGTGCCAGCAGAGAGACAGGGGCCGGGAATGAGCAGTTCTTC. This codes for CASRETGAGNEQFF. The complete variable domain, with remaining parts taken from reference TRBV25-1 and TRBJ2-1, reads EADIYQTPRYLVIGTGKKITLECSQTMGHDKMYWYQQDPGMELHLIHYSYGVNSTEKGDLSSESTVSRIRTEHFPLTLESARPSHTSQYLCASRETGAGNEQFFGPGTRLTVL.

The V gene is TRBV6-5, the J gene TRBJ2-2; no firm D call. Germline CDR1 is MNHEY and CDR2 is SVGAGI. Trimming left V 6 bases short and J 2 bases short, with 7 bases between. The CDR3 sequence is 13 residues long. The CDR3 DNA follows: TGTGCCAGCAGAAAGGTCAACACCGGGGAGCTGTTTTTT. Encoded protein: CASRKVNTGELFF.

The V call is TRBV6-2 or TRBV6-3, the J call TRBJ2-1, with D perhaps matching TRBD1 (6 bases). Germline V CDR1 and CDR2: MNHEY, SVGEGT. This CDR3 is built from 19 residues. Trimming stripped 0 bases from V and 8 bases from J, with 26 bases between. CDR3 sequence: CASSYSDSPQGPLHDEQFF. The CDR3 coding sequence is TGTGCCAGCAGTTACTCGGACTCGCCACAGGGTCCTCTCCACGATGAGCAGTTCTTC.

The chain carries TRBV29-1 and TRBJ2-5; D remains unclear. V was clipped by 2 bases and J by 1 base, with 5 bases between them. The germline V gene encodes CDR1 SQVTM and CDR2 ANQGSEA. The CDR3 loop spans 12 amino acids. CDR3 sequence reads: CSVERAQETQYF. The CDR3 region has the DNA TGCAGCGTTGAAAGGGCCCAAGAGACCCAGTACTTC.

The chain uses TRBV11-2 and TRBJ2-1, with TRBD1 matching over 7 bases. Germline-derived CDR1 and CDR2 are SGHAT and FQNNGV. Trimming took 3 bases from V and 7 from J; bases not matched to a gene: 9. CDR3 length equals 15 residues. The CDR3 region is CASSFEGAIVNEQFF. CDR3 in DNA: TGTGCCAGCAGCTTCGAGGGGGCAATCGTGAATGAGCAGTTCTTC.

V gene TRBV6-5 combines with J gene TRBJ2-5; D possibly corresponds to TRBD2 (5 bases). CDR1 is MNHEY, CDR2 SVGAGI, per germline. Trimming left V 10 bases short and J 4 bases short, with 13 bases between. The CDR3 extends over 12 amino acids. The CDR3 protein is CAITGLRETQYF. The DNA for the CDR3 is TGTGCCATCACGGGATTGAGAGAGACCCAGTACTTC.

The CDR3 DNA reads as TGTGCCAGCAGCCAAGATCCTTTCACCCCCACGGGACTGAACACTGAAGCTTTCTTT. Translation gives CASSQDPFTPTGLNTEAFF. This sequence joins TRBV14 and TRBJ1-1, with D perhaps TRBD1 (5 bases). V was shortened by 0 bases and J by 0 bases, with 20 bases between the two germline ends. Germline CDR1 SGHDN, CDR2 FVKESK. The CDR3 runs 19 residues.